One sample yielded the 12 T cell receptor beta chains listed below, sequenced in a study of T cell responses to AZD1222 COVID-19 vaccine. The data were produced by immunoSEQ multiplex PCR, yet TCRdb's version contains in-frame clones alone and is incomplete. The sample has 80,000 to 95,000 clones; roughly 86% are singletons. The input for sequencing was peripheral blood, taken 28 days after the second AZD1222 dose. Receptor source: an adult who received the AZD1222 COVID-19 vaccine.

DNA for the CDR3: TGTGCCAGTAGTATAGGTCCCAGGGGGAACACTGAAGCTTTCTTT. Translated: CASSIGPRGNTEAFF. The rearrangement links TRBV19 to TRBJ1-1, with D perhaps matching TRBD1 (6 bases). Germline CDR1 and CDR2: LNHDA and SQIVND (reference sequence). V dropped 1 base and J dropped 1 base, with 10 bases sitting between them. CDR3 length: 15 amino acids.

This clone appeared a single time. This chain uses TRBV4-3 with TRBJ2-3; no clear D gene. Trimming cost V 1 base and J 0 bases, with 14 bases left between them. The CDR3 spans 17 residues. CDR1 is LGHNA, CDR2 YSLEER, per germline. CDR3 DNA: TGCGCCAGCAGCCAAGGGGTAGCCCTCCAAAGCACAGATACGCAGTATTTT. It translates to CASSQGVALQSTDTQYF.

The chain recombines TRBV6-6 with TRBJ2-7; D remains unclear. Per germline, CDR1 MNHNY and CDR2 SVGAGI (reference sequence). The CDR3 contains 11 residues. Between the trimmed V and J ends, which lost 5 bases and 7 bases, there was a span of 9 bases. The CDR3 nucleotides are TGTGCCAGCAGTACCCTAGGAGAGCAGTACTTC. This translates into CASSTLGEQYF.

The V gene is TRBV25-1, the J gene TRBJ1-5, with 7 bases fitting TRBD1. CDR1 is MGHDK and CDR2 is SYGVNS in the germline V gene. The CDR3 contains 14 residues. Unmatched junction bases numbered 5, after V lost 2 bases and J lost 7 bases. The CDR3 region is CASSEQGESQPQHF. The CDR3 coding sequence is TGTGCCAGCAGTGAACAGGGGGAGAGCCAGCCCCAGCATTTT.

The chain has TRBV29-1 and TRBJ1-2; perhaps TRBD1 as D (6 bases). From germline, CDR1 is SQVTM and CDR2 ANQGSEA. The germline V and J ends were trimmed by 5 bases and 1 base, with 14 bases remaining between them. The CDR3 extends over 14 amino acids. This CDR3 reads CSVLQGQGNYGYTF. The CDR3 DNA reads as TGCAGCGTTCTCCAGGGGCAGGGTAACTATGGCTACACCTTC.

The J gene is TRBJ1-1, the V gene TRBV25-1; D call uncertain. CDR3 length: 13 amino acids. The V and J ends lost 7 bases and 2 bases respectively, with 11 bases between them. Germline assignment: CDR1 MGHDK and CDR2 SYGVNS. The CDR3 nucleotides read TGTGCCAGCACTGGGAGTGGAAACACTGAAGCTTTCTTT. This encodes CASTGSGNTEAFF.

The chain employs TRBV15 and TRBJ2-2, with a weak D call TRBD1 (5 bases). V was clipped by 1 base and J by 4 bases, with 7 bases between them. The germline gives CDR1 LNHNV, CDR2 YYDKDF (reference sequence). The CDR3 length is 14 residues. CDR3: CATSRADSTGELFF. For the CDR3, the DNA is TGTGCCACCAGCAGAGCCGACAGCACCGGGGAGCTGTTTTTT. Complete variable domain (other parts from reference TRBV15 and TRBJ2-2): DAMVIQNPRYQVTQFGKPVTLSCSQTLNHNVMYWYQQKSSQAPKLLFHYYDKDFNNEADTPDNFQSRRPNTSFCFLDIRSPGLGDTAMYLCATSRADSTGELFFGEGSRLTVL.

V gene TRBV10-1 combines with J gene TRBJ1-1, with a tentative D call TRBD1 (6 bases). Trimming removed 3 bases from V and 5 bases from J, with 13 bases in between. Germline V gene sequence: CDR1 WNHNN, CDR2 SYGVQD (reference sequence). This CDR3 contains 14 residues. The CDR3 sequence is CASSEGGLSTEAFF. The CDR3 DNA follows: TGCGCCAGCAGTGAAGGGGGTTTGAGTACTGAAGCTTTCTTT.

The chain couples TRBV5-1 to TRBJ2-7; 8 nucleotides agree with TRBD1. The CDR3 consists of 13 residues. Losses at the gene ends were 3 bases for V and 4 bases for J; bases not matched to a gene: 3. CDR1 is SGHRS and CDR2 is YFSETQ in the germline V gene. The CDR3 DNA sequence: TGCGCCAGCAGCTCAGGGGGCCTTTACGAGCAGTACTTC. Its protein is CASSSGGLYEQYF.

The count of this clone is one. The CDR3 sequence is CASSAPGTSGTHEQYF. The CDR3 DNA reads as TGTGCCAGCAGCGCACCCGGGACTAGCGGGACCCACGAGCAGTACTTC. The chain recombines TRBV9 with TRBJ2-7; 13 nucleotides line up with TRBD2. J gave up 5 bases and V 3 bases, and 8 bases lay outside the gene matches. The CDR3 sequence is 16 residues long. Germline-derived CDR1 and CDR2 are SGDLS and YYNGEE.

The chain is built from TRBV7-9 and TRBJ1-1; D unclear. CDR3 length: 14 amino acids. Trimming removed 5 bases from V and 5 bases from J, with 15 bases in between. Germline V gives CDR1 SEHNR, CDR2 FQNEAQ (reference sequence). The CDR3 coding sequence is TGTGCCAGCAGCCGTCGGGGTTTTAGTACTGAAGCTTTCTTT. Translated: CASSRRGFSTEAFF.

The chain has TRBV7-9 and TRBJ2-1; perhaps TRBD2 as D (5 bases). Trimming took off 8 bases at V and 6 bases at J, with 11 bases between the two ends. Looked up from germline, CDR1 is SEHNR and CDR2 is FQNEAQ (reference sequence). The length of the CDR3 is 12 residues. CDR3 sequence: CASLAEANEQFF. The CDR3 DNA follows: TGTGCCAGCCTAGCTGAGGCCAATGAGCAGTTCTTC.